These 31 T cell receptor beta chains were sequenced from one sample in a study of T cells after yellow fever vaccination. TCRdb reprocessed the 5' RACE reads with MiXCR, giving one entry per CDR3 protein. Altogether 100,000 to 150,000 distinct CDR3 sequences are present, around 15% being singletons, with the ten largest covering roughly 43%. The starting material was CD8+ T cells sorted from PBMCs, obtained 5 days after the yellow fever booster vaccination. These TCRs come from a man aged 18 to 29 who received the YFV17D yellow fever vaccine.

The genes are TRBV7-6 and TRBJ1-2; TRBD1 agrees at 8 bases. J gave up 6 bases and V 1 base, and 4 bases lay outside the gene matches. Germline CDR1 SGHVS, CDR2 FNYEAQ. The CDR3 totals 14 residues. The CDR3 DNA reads TGTGCCAGCAGCTTAGGACAGGGGAAAAATGGCTACACCTTC. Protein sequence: CASSLGQGKNGYTF.

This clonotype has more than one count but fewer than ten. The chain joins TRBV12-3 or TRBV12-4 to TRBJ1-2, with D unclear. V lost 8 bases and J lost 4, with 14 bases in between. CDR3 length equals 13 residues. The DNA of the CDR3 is TGTGCCAGCGCAGTGGCGTCGGGCTATGGCTACACCTTC. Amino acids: CASAVASGYGYTF.

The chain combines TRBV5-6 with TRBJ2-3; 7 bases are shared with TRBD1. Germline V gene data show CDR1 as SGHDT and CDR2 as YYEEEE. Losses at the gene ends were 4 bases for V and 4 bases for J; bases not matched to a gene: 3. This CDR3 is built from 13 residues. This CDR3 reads CASSPTGSDTQYF. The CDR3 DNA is TGTGCCAGCAGCCCGACAGGGTCAGATACGCAGTATTTT. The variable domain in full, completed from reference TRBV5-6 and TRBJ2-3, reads DAGVTQSPTHLIKTRGQQVTLRCSPKSGHDTVSWYQQALGQGPQFIFQYYEEEERQRGNFPDRFSGHQFPNYSSELNVNALLLGDSALYLCASSPTGSDTQYFGPGTRLTVL.

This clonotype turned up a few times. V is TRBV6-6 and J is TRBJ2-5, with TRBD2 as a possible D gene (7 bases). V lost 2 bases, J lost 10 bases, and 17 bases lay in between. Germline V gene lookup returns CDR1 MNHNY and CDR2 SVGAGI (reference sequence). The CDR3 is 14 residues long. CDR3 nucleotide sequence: TGTGCCAGCAGTTACGGGCCTAACAGGGAGGGCCAGTACTTC. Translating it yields CASSYGPNREGQYF.

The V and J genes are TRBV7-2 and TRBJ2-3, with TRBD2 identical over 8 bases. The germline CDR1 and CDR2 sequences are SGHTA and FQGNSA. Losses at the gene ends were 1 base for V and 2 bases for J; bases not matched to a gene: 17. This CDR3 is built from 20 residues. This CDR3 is CASSLEVSGFGGAATDTQYF. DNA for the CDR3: TGTGCCAGCAGCTTAGAGGTCTCGGGGTTCGGGGGGGCCGCCACAGATACGCAGTATTTT.

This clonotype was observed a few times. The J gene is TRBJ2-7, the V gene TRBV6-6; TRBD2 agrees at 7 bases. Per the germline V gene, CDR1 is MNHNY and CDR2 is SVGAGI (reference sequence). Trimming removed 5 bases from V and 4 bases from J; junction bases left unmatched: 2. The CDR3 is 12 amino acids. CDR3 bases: TGTGCCAGCAGTGCGGGGGTATACGAGCAGTACGTC. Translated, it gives CASSAGVYEQYV.

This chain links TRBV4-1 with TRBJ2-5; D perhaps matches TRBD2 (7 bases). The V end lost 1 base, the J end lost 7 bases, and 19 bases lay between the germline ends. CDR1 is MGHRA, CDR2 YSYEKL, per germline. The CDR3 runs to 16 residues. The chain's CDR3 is CASSQGVGGGSGTQYF. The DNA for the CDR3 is TGCGCCAGCAGCCAAGGCGTGGGGGGGGGCTCAGGGACCCAGTACTTC.

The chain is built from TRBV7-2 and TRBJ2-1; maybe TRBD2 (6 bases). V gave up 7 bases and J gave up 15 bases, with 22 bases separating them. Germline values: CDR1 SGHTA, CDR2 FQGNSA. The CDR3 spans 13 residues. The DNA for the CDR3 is TGTGCCAGCACACCAGAAGCGTGGCTAGCGCCGTTCTTC. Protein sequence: CASTPEAWLAPFF.

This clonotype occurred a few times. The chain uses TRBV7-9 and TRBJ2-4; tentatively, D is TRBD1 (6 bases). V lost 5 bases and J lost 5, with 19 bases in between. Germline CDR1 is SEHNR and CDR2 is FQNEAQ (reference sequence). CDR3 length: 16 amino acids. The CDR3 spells CASSPQGEGFQNIQYF. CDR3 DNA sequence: TGTGCCAGCAGCCCACAGGGAGAGGGGTTCCAAAACATTCAGTACTTC.

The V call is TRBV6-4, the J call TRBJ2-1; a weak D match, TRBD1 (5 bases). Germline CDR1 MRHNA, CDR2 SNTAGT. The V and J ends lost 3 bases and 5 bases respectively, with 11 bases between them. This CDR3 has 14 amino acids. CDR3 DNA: TGTGCCAGCAGTGAGCAGGGTTTCCACAATGAGCAGTTCTTC. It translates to CASSEQGFHNEQFF.

For the CDR3, the DNA is TGTGCCAGCAGCTTAGGCGGCAAGGGTATGGGTCAGCCCCAGCATTTT. Translation: CASSLGGKGMGQPQHF. This chain connects TRBV7-9 to TRBJ1-5; no clear D. The germline V gene has CDR1 SEHNR and CDR2 FQNEAQ (reference sequence). The CDR3 totals 16 residues. The V gene lost 1 base and the J gene lost 6 bases, with 16 bases spanning the gap.

Here the CDR3 reads CAIRADRGNGYTF. The DNA of the CDR3 is TGTGCCATCAGGGCGGACAGGGGCAATGGCTACACCTTC. The genes are TRBV10-3 and TRBJ1-2, with 9 bases aligning to TRBD1. This CDR3 spans 13 amino acids. Germline lookup yields CDR1 ENHRY and CDR2 SYGVKD. The junction had 5 bases not matched to a gene; V was cut back by 6 bases and J by 6 bases.

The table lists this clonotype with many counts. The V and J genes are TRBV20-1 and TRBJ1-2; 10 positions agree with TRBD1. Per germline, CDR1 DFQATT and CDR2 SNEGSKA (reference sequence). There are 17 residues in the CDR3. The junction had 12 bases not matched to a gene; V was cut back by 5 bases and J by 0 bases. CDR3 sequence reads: CSAPGTGAQLANYGYTF. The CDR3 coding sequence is TGCAGTGCTCCCGGGACAGGGGCCCAACTAGCTAACTATGGCTACACCTTC.

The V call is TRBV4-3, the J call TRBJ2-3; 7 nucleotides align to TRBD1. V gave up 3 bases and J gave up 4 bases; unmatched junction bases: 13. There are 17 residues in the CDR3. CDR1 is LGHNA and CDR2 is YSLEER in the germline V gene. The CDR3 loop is CASSQRDRGQLADTQYF. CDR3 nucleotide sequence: TGCGCCAGCAGCCAGAGGGACAGAGGCCAGTTAGCAGATACGCAGTATTTT.

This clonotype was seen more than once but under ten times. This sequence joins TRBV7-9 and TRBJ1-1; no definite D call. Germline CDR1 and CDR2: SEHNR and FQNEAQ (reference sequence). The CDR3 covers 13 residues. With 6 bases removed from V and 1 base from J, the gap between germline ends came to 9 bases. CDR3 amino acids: CASRVGRNTEAFF. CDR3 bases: TGTGCCAGCAGGGTCGGGCGGAACACTGAAGCTTTCTTT.

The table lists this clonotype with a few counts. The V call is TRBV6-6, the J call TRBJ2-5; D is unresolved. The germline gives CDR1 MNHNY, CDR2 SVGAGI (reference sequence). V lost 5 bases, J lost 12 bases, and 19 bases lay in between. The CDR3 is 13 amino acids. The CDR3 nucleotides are TGTGCCAGCAGTCCCCTGGGCAGTGGCCCCGAGTACTTC. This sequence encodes CASSPLGSGPEYF.

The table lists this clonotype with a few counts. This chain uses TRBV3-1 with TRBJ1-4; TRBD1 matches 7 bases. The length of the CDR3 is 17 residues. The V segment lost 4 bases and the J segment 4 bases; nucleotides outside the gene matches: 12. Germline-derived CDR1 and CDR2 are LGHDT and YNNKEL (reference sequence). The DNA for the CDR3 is TGTGCCAGCAGCCCCACTATGGCGGGACAGCGTAATGAAAAACTGTTTTTT. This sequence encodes CASSPTMAGQRNEKLFF.

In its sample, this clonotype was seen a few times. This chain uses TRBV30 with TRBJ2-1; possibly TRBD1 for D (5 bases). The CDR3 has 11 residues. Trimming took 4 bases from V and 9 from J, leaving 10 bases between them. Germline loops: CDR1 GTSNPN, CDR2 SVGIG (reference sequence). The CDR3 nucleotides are TGTGCCTGGACGGTGGGGCTTGAGCAGTTCTTC. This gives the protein CAWTVGLEQFF.

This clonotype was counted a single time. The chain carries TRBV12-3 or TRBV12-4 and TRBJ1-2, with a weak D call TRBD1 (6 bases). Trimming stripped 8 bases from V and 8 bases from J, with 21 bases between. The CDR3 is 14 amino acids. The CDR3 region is CASDHTPRGVGYTF. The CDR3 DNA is TGTGCCAGCGATCACACCCCAAGGGGGGTAGGCTACACCTTC.

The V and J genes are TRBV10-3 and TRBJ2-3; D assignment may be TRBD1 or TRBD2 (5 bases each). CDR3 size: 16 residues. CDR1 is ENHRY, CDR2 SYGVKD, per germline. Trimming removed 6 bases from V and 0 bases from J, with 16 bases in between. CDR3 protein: CAISGAGPGSTDTQYF. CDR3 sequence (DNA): TGTGCCATCAGCGGCGCAGGGCCGGGAAGCACAGATACGCAGTATTTT.

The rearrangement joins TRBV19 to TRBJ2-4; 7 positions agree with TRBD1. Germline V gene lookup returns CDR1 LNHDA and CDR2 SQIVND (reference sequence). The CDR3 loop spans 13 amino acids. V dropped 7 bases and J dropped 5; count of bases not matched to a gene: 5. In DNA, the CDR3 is TGTGCCAGTACCAACAGGGGTCAAAACATTCAGTACTTC. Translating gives CASTNRGQNIQYF.

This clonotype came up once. The CDR3 loop reads CASSYRGDGTGELFF. The CDR3 bases are TGTGCCAGCAGTTACAGGGGAGATGGCACCGGGGAGCTGTTTTTT. This sequence joins TRBV6-2 or TRBV6-3 and TRBJ2-2; perhaps D is TRBD1 or TRBD2 (5 bases each). This CDR3 contains 15 residues. Germline CDR1 MNHEY, CDR2 SVGEGT. With 2 bases removed from V and 4 bases from J, the gap between germline ends came to 11 bases.

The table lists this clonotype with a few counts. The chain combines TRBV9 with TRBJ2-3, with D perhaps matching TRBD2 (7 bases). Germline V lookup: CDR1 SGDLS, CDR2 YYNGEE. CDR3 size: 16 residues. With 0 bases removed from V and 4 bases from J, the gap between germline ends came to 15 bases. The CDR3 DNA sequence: TGTGCCAGCAGCGTAGAGGAGGGGGGGCCCCCAGATACGCAGTATTTT. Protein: CASSVEEGGPPDTQYF.

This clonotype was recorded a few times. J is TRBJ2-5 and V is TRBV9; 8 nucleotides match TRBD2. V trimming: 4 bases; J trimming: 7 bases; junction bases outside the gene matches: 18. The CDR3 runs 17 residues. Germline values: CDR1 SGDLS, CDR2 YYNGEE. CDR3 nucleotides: TGTGCCAGCAGCCCAAGGCTGAGCGGGGGCCTCGATCGGACCCAGTACTTC. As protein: CASSPRLSGGLDRTQYF.

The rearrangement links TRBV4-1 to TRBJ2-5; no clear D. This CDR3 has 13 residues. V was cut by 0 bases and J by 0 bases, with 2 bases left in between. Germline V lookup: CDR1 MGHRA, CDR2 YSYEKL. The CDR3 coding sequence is TGCGCCAGCAGCCAAGAGTACCAAGAGACCCAGTACTTC. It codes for CASSQEYQETQYF.

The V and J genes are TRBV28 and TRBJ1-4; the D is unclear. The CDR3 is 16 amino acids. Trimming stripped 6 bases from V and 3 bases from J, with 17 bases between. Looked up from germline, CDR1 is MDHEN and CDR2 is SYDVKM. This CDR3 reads CASSFGLGRSNEKLFF. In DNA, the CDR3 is TGTGCCAGCAGCTTCGGGCTCGGACGCTCTAATGAAAAACTGTTTTTT.

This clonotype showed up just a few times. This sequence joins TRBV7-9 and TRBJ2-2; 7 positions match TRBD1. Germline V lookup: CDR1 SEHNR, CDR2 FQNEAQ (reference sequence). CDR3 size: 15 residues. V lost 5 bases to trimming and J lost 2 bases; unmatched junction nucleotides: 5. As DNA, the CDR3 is TGTGCCAGCAGCCAAGGGGGCTTTAACACCGGGGAGCTGTTTTTT. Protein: CASSQGGFNTGELFF.

The CDR3 region has the DNA TGTGCCAGCAGTGAAGGCAGGGTATACGCCGGGGAGCTGTTTTTT. It is translated as CASSEGRVYAGELFF. The chain employs TRBV6-1 and TRBJ2-2; a weak D match, TRBD1 (5 bases). Germline V gene sequence: CDR1 MNHNS, CDR2 SASEGT. CDR3 length: 15 residues. V lost 1 base and J 6 bases, leaving 12 bases between the germline ends.

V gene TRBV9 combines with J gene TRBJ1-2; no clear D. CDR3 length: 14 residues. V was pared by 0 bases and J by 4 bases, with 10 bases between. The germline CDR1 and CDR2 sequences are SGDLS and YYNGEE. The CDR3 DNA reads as TGTGCCAGCAGCGTAGGCCCGGAGAGCTATGGCTACACCTTC. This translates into CASSVGPESYGYTF.

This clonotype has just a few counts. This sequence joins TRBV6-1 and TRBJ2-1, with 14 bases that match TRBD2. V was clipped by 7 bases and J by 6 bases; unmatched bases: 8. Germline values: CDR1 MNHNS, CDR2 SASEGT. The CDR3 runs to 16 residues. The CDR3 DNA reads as TGTGCCAGCAAGGTCGCCGGGACTAGCGGGGGCAATGAGCAGTTCTTC. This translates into CASKVAGTSGGNEQFF.

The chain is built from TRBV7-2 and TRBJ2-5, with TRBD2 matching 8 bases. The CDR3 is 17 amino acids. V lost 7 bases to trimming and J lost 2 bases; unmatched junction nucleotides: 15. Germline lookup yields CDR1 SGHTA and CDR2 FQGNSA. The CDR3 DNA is TGTGCCAGCACCTCTTTTAGCGGGGTTTCCCTACAAGAGACCCAGTACTTC. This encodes CASTSFSGVSLQETQYF.